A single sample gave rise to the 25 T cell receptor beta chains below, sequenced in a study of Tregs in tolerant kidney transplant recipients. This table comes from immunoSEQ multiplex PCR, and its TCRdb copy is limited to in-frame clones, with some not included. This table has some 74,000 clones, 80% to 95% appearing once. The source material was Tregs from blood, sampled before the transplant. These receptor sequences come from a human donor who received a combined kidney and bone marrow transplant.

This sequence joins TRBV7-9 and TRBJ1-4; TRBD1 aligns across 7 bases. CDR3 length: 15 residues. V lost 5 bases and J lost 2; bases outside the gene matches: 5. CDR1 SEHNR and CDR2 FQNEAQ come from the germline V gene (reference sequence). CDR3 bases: TGTGCCAGCAGCCTCGGGACAGTTACTAATGAAAAACTGTTTTTT. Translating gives CASSLGTVTNEKLFF.

The CDR3 loop is CASRVHGEKLFF. In DNA, the CDR3 is TGTGCCAGCAGGGTACATGGTGAAAAACTGTTTTTT. The rearrangement uses TRBV6-5 and TRBJ1-4; D unresolved. The germline gives CDR1 MNHEY, CDR2 SVGAGI. The germline V and J ends were trimmed by 6 bases and 7 bases, with 9 bases remaining between them. This CDR3 region has 12 residues.

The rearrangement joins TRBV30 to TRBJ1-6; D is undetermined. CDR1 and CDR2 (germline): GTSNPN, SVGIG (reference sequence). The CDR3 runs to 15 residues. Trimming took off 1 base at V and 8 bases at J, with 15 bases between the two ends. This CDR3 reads CAWSGRWRVDSPLHF. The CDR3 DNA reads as TGTGCCTGGAGTGGACGATGGCGGGTGGATTCACCCCTCCACTTT. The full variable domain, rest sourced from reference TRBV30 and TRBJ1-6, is SQTIHQWPATLVQPVGSPLSLECTVEGTSNPNLYWYRQAAGRGLQLLFYSVGIGQISSEVPQNLSASRPQDRQFILSSKKLLLSDSGFYLCAWSGRWRVDSPLHFGNGTRLTVT.

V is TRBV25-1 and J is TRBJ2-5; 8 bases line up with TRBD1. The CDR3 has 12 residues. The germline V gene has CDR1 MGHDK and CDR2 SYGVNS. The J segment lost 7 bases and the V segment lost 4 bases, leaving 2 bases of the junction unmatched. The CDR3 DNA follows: TGTGCCAGCAGTGGCGGGACAGGGACCCAGTACTTC. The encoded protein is CASSGGTGTQYF.

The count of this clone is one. CDR3 sequence (DNA): TGCGCCAGCAGTCTTAGCGGGAGGGCCTCTACAGATACGCAGTATTTT. It codes for CASSLSGRASTDTQYF. V is TRBV5-1 and J is TRBJ2-3, with TRBD2 matching over 11 bases. The germline V gene has CDR1 SGHRS and CDR2 YFSETQ. CDR3 length equals 16 residues. V lost 5 bases, J lost 3 bases, and 8 bases stayed unmatched. The entire variable domain, with the rest obtained from reference TRBV5-1 and TRBJ2-3, is as follows: KAGVTQTPRYLIKTRGQQVTLSCSPISGHRSVSWYQQTPGQGLQFLFEYFSETQRNKGNFPGRFSGRQFSNSRSEMNVSTLELGDSALYLCASSLSGRASTDTQYFGPGTRLTVL.

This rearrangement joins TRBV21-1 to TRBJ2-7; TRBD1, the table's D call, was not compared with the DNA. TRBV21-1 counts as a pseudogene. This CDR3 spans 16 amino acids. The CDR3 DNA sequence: TGTGCCAGCAGCACGTACCGGGACAGGGTTAATGACGAGCAGTACTTC. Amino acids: CASSTYRDRVNDEQYF.

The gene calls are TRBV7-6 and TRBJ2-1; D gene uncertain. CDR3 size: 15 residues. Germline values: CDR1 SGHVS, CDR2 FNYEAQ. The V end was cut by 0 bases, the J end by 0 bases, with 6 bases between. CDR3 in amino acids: CASSLAQGSYNEQFF. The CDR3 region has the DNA TGTGCCAGCAGCTTAGCTCAAGGCTCCTACAATGAGCAGTTCTTC.

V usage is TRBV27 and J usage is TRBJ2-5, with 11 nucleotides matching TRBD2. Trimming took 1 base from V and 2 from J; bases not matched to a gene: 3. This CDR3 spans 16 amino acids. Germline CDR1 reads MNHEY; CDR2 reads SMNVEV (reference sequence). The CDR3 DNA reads TGTGCCAGCAGTTTATTAGCGGGAGGGTGGCAAGAGACCCAGTACTTC. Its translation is CASSLLAGGWQETQYF.

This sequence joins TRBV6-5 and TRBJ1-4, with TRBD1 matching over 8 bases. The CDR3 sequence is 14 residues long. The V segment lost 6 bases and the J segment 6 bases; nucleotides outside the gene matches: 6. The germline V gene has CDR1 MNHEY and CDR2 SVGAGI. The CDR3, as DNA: TGTGCCAGCAGCAGGACAGGGTTTGATGAAAAACTGTTTTTT. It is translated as CASSRTGFDEKLFF.

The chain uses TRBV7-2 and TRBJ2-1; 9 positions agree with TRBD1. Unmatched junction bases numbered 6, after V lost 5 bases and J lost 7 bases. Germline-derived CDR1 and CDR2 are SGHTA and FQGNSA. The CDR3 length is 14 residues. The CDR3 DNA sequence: TGTGCCAGCAGCCTAGGACAGGGGAGGAATGAGCAGTTCTTC. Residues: CASSLGQGRNEQFF. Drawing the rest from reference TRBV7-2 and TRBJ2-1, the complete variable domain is GAGVSQSPSNKVTEKGKDVELRCDPISGHTALYWYRQSLGQGLEFLIYFQGNSAPDKSGLPSDRFSAERTGGSVSTLTIQRTQQEDSAVYLCASSLGQGRNEQFFGPGTRLTVL.

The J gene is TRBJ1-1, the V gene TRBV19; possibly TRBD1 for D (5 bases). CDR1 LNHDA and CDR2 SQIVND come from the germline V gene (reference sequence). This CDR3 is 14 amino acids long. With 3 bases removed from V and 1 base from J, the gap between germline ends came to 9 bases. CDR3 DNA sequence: TGTGCCAGTAGTATCCCCACAGGGAACACTGAAGCTTTCTTT. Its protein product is CASSIPTGNTEAFF.

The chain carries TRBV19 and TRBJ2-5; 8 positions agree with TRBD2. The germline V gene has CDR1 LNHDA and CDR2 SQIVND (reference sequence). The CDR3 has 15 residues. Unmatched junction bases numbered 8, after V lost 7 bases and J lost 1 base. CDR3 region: CASTPVAGGQETQYF. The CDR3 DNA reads TGTGCCAGTACACCCGTGGCGGGGGGCCAAGAGACCCAGTACTTC.

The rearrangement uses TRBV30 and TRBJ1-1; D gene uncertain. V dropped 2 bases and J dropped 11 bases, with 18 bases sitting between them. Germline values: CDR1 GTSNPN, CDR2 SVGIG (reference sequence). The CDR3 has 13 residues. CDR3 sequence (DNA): TGTGCCTGGAGTCGCTGGGTTCTGGCTGGGGCTTTCTTT. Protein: CAWSRWVLAGAFF.

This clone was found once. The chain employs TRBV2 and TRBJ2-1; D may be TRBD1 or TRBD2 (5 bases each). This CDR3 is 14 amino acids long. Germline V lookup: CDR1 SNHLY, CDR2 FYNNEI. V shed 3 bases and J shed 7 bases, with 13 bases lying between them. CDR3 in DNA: TGTGCCAGCAGTGACCCGGGGCTGCGGAATGAGCAGTTCTTC. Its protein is CASSDPGLRNEQFF.

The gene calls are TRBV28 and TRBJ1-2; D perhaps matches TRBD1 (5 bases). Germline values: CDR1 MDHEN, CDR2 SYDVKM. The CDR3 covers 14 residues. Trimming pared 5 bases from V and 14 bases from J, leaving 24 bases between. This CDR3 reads CASSAAGSFRARTF. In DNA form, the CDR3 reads TGTGCCAGCAGTGCAGCAGGTTCCTTCAGGGCTCGGACCTTC.

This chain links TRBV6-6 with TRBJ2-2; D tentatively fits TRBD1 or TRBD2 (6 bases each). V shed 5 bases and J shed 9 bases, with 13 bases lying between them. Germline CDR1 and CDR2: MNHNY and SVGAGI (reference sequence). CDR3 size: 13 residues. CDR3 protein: CASSQEGGRELFF. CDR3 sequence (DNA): TGTGCCAGCAGTCAGGAGGGGGGCCGGGAGCTGTTTTTT.

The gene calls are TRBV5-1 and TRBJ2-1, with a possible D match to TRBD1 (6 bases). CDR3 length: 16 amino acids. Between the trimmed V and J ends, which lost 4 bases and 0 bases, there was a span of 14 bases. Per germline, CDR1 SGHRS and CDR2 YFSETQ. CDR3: CASSGRTESSYNEQFF. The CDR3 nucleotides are TGCGCCAGCAGCGGGCGGACAGAGAGCTCCTACAATGAGCAGTTCTTC.

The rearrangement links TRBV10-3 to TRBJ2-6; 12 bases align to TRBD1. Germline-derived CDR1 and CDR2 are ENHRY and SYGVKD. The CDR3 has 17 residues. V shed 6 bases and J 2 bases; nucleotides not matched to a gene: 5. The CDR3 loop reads CAIRPGQGAAGANVLTF. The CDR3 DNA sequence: TGTGCCATCAGGCCGGGACAGGGGGCAGCTGGGGCCAACGTCCTGACTTTC.

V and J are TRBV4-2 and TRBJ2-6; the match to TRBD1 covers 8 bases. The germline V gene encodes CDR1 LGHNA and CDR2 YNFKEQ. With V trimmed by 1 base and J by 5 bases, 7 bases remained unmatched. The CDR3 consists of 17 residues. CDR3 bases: TGTGCCAGCAGCCAAGGCTCGGACAGGGTGAGGGCCAACGTCCTGACTTTC. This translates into CASSQGSDRVRANVLTF.

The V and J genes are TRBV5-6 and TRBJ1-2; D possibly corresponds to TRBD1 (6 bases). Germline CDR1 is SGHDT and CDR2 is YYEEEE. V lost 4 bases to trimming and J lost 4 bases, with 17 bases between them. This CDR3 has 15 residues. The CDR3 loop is CASSPLGQSFYGYTF. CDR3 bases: TGTGCCAGCAGCCCCCTCGGACAGTCTTTCTATGGCTACACCTTC.

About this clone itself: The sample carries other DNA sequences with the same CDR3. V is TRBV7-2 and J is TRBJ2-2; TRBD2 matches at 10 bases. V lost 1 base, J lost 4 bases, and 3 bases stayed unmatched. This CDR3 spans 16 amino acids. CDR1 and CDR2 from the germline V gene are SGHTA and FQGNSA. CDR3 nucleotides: TGTGCCAGCAGCTTAGGGAGCGGGAGGGGCACCGGGGAGCTGTTTTTT. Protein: CASSLGSGRGTGELFF.

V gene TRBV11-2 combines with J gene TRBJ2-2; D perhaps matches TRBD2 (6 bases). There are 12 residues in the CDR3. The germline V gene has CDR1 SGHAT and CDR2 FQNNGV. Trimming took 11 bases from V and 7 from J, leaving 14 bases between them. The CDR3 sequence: CAGGSFGGELFF. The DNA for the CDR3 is TGTGCCGGGGGGAGTTTTGGCGGGGAGCTGTTTTTT. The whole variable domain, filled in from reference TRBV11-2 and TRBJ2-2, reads EAGVAQSPRYKIIEKRQSVAFWCNPISGHATLYWYQQILGQGPKLLIQFQNNGVVDDSQLPKDRFSAERLKGVDSTLKIQPAKLEDSAVYLCAGGSFGGELFFGEGSRLTVL.

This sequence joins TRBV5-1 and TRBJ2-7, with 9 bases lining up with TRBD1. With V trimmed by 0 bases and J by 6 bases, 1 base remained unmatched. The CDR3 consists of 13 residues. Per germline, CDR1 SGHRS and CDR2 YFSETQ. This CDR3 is CASSLDRGREQYF. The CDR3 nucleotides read TGCGCCAGCAGCTTGGACAGGGGGCGCGAGCAGTACTTC.

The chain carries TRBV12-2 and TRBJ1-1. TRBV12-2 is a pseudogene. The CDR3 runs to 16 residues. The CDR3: CASRYHTGPPNTEAFF. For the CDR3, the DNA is TGTGCAAGTCGCTATCATACCGGGCCCCCAAACACTGAAGCTTTCTTT.

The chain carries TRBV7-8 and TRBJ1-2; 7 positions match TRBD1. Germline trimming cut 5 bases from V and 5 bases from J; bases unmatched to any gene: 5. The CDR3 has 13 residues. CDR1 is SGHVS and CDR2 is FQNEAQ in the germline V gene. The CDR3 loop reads CASSETGDYGYTF. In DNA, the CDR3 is TGTGCCAGCAGCGAAACAGGGGATTATGGCTACACCTTC.